What follows is one TCR beta chain and its context. Its target is not known. This table comes from immunoSEQ multiplex PCR, and its TCRdb copy is limited to in-frame clones, with some not included. The sample lists roughly 120,000 clones, roughly 90% occurring once. This sample was taken from a study of identifying expanded T cells in peripheral blood. Findings and limits, study-wide: About 1.2 clones differed between technical replicates, versus around 15 and 19 over time.

The sequence derives from a person aged 18 to 75 in good health. Specimen: blood.

The CDR3 loop reads CASSVGQGRGYTF. CDR3 coding DNA: TGTGCCAGCAGCGTAGGACAGGGAAGGGGCTACACCTTC. The chain is built from TRBV9 and TRBJ1-2, with 7 positions matching TRBD1. The CDR3 totals 13 residues. Germline V gives CDR1 SGDLS, CDR2 YYNGEE. Trimming removed 0 bases from V and 8 bases from J; junction bases left unmatched: 4. The full variable domain, completed using reference TRBV9 and TRBJ1-2, is DSGVTQTPKHLITATGQRVTLRCSPRSGDLSVYWYQQSLDQGLQFLIQYYNGEERAKGNILERFSAQQFPDLHSELNLSSLELGDSALYFCASSVGQGRGYTFGSGTRLTVV.